The rows below give T cell receptor beta chains drawn from one sample of a study of T-cell memory formation after mild COVID-19. Each CDR3 protein gets one entry after TCRdb re-called the 5' RACE reads with MiXCR. The table records roughly 560,000 distinct CDR3 sequences, roughly 20% of them present only once. Sequencing was performed on PBMCs or a T cell subset sorted from them (not recorded which). Receptor source: an adult woman who had mild COVID-19 (a few samples of this study predate the infection). Cell type and time point are not known. The CDR3 runs from the conserved cysteine through the conserved F or W.

J gene: TRBJ1-1; V gene: TRBV5-1; CDR3 protein: CASSLDSLNTEAFF
J gene: TRBJ2-1; V gene: TRBV4-2; CDR3 protein: CASSQDQSRGPSGSSYNEQFF
J gene: TRBJ2-7; V gene: TRBV6-5; CDR3 protein: CASSTPSSEQYF
J gene: TRBJ2-1; V gene: TRBV5-1; CDR3 protein: CASSLAGGDAYNEQFF
J gene: TRBJ1-5; V gene: TRBV24-1; CDR3 protein: CATSEHRGQPQHF
J gene: TRBJ2-2; V gene: TRBV20-1; CDR3 protein: CSARVPIRGGTGELFF
J gene: TRBJ2-5; V gene: TRBV6-6; CDR3 protein: CASSWDRVEETQYF
J gene: TRBJ2-1; V gene: TRBV3-1; CDR3 protein: CASSQDEGPVDEQFF
J gene: TRBJ1-1; V gene: TRBV6-5; CDR3 protein: CASSSPSGPPTEAFF
J gene: TRBJ2-7; V gene: TRBV20-1; CDR3 protein: CSANPLGGLAYQQYF
J gene: TRBJ2-3; V gene: TRBV5-1; CDR3 protein: CASSLSRLARTTDTQYF
J gene: TRBJ2-1; V gene: TRBV7-9; CDR3 protein: CASSLGTSGGSSYNEQFF
J gene: TRBJ2-3; V gene: TRBV4-1; CDR3 protein: CASSQADGGLPYF
J gene: TRBJ1-1; V gene: TRBV3-1; CDR3 protein: CASSQGGAGLNTEAFF
J gene: TRBJ1-1; V gene: TRBV2; CDR3 protein: CASSAHGQNTEAFF
J gene: TRBJ2-1; V gene: TRBV12-3/TRBV12-4; CDR3 protein: CASRPGTTVYNEQFF
J gene: TRBJ2-1; V gene: TRBV4-1; CDR3 protein: CASSHDRSTTNEQFF
J gene: TRBJ2-4; V gene: TRBV7-9; CDR3 protein: CASSLSGGIDKNIQYF
J gene: TRBJ1-1; V gene: TRBV6-1; CDR3 protein: CASSEASGNTEAFF
J gene: TRBJ2-5; V gene: TRBV4-2; CDR3 protein: CASSQERAPTETQYF
J gene: TRBJ2-1; V gene: TRBV20-1; CDR3 protein: CSADRQYNEQFF
J gene: TRBJ2-5; V gene: TRBV27; CDR3 protein: CASSPGQGQTQYF
J gene: TRBJ2-1; V gene: TRBV5-1; CDR3 protein: CASSFLAGGPGEQFF
J gene: TRBJ2-3; V gene: TRBV12-3/TRBV12-4; CDR3 protein: CASSQGGGGKRAQYF
J gene: TRBJ2-7; V gene: TRBV6-5; CDR3 protein: CASRKIAGELIRYEQYF
J gene: TRBJ1-1; V gene: TRBV7-6; CDR3 protein: CASSLGDGLNTEAFF
J gene: TRBJ2-3; V gene: TRBV10-2; CDR3 protein: CASSEWTSGYPTDTQYF
J gene: TRBJ1-4; V gene: TRBV6-5; CDR3 protein: CASSYSMTGKLFF
J gene: TRBJ2-1; V gene: TRBV12-3/TRBV12-4; CDR3 protein: CASRQRDNEQFF
J gene: TRBJ2-1; V gene: TRBV19; CDR3 protein: CASSSGQYYTNEQFF
J gene: TRBJ2-1; V gene: TRBV7-8; CDR3 protein: CASLGRRVSYNEQFF
J gene: TRBJ1-2; V gene: TRBV2; CDR3 protein: CASTGDNYGYTF
J gene: TRBJ2-5; V gene: TRBV4-3; CDR3 protein: CASSQEMLQPETQYF
J gene: TRBJ2-1; V gene: TRBV6-2/TRBV6-3; CDR3 protein: CASSYMIGEGTSHNEQFF
J gene: TRBJ2-2; V gene: TRBV7-9; CDR3 protein: CASSLTSGGELFF
J gene: TRBJ2-5; V gene: TRBV29-1; CDR3 protein: CSVGASQETQYF
J gene: TRBJ2-1; V gene: TRBV15; CDR3 protein: CATSPGLAGARSNEQFF
J gene: TRBJ1-1; V gene: TRBV5-1; CDR3 protein: CASSAPNTRTGQRMNTEAFF
J gene: TRBJ2-1; V gene: TRBV7-2; CDR3 protein: CASSASSGVYNEQFF
J gene: TRBJ2-2; V gene: TRBV12-3/TRBV12-4; CDR3 protein: CASRRGREAGELFF
J gene: TRBJ1-1; V gene: TRBV5-1; CDR3 protein: CASSFDGAGAEAFF
J gene: TRBJ2-2; V gene: TRBV29-1; CDR3 protein: CSVFRGASTGELFF
J gene: TRBJ2-5; V gene: TRBV12-3/TRBV12-4; CDR3 protein: CASSLPDSASETQYF
J gene: TRBJ2-7; V gene: TRBV5-1; CDR3 protein: CASRAGLAVYEQYF
J gene: TRBJ2-7; V gene: TRBV4-3; CDR3 protein: CASSQDGPEKAYEQYF
J gene: TRBJ1-6; V gene: TRBV7-8; CDR3 protein: CASSLVQGNSPLHF
J gene: TRBJ1-4; V gene: TRBV6-1; CDR3 protein: CASSVGTGGEKLFF
J gene: TRBJ1-2; V gene: TRBV6-2/TRBV6-3; CDR3 protein: CASSEGYGYTF
J gene: TRBJ2-1; V gene: TRBV20-1; CDR3 protein: CSALAGTYNEQFF